These T cell receptor beta chains were read from a single sample in a study of T cells after yellow fever vaccination. TCRdb reanalysed the 5' RACE reads using MiXCR and keeps one entry per CDR3 protein. The top ten hold roughly 3% of the sample, which has about 340,000 distinct CDR3 sequences, roughly an eighth seen once. The sample in question was CD4+ T cells sorted from PBMCs, obtained 15 days after the yellow fever booster vaccination. Source of these receptors: a man aged 18 to 30 who received the YFV17D yellow fever vaccine. CDR3s include the opening cysteine and the closing phenylalanine or tryptophan. The order of the fields is V gene, clone size, D gene, J gene, CDR3 DNA, CDR3 protein. D genes are given only for firm matches. Not every row has a clone size; where given, it reads once, few, many or a size class.

V gene: TRBV5-5
clone size: NA
D gene: NA
J gene: TRBJ1-2
CDR3 DNA: TGTGCCAGCAGCTTGGCGTTAGGGGGGACACTTACGTCGTTCGGCTACACCTTC
CDR3 protein: CASSLALGGTLTSFGYTF

V gene: TRBV10-2
clone size: many
D gene: TRBD2
J gene: TRBJ2-5
CDR3 DNA: TGCGCCAGCAGAGCAGCGGGGGGACGGGAGACCCAGTACTTC
CDR3 protein: CASRAAGGRETQYF

V gene: TRBV5-1
clone size: NA
D gene: TRBD2
J gene: TRBJ2-2
CDR3 DNA: TGCGCCAGCGGCTACCCGGGGGGCACCGGGGAGCTGTTTTTT
CDR3 protein: CASGYPGGTGELFF

V gene: TRBV28
clone size: NA
D gene: NA
J gene: TRBJ2-3
CDR3 DNA: TGTGCCAGCAGACCGCGCGGCTGGGAGGATACGCAGTATTTT
CDR3 protein: CASRPRGWEDTQYF

V gene: TRBV6-1
clone size: few
D gene: NA
J gene: TRBJ1-1
CDR3 DNA: TGTGCCAGCATTACGGTAAGGAACACTGAAGCTTTCTTT
CDR3 protein: CASITVRNTEAFF

V gene: TRBV9
clone size: many
D gene: NA
J gene: TRBJ2-1
CDR3 DNA: TGTGCCAGCAGCGTAGCTGACAGTTCCTACAATGAGCAGTTCTTC
CDR3 protein: CASSVADSSYNEQFF

V gene: TRBV4-2
clone size: many
D gene: NA
J gene: TRBJ2-3
CDR3 DNA: TGTGCCAGCAGCCAAATGGGGTTGCAAACAGATACGCAGTATTTT
CDR3 protein: CASSQMGLQTDTQYF

V gene: TRBV15
clone size: many
D gene: NA
J gene: TRBJ2-1
CDR3 DNA: TGTGCCACCAGCAGAAAGGCGGGTTACAAGGGCAATGAGCAGTTCTTC
CDR3 protein: CATSRKAGYKGNEQFF

V gene: TRBV7-6
clone size: NA
D gene: NA
J gene: TRBJ1-4
CDR3 DNA: TGTGCCAGCAGTAAGGACTGGGCAACTAATGAAAAACTGTTTTTT
CDR3 protein: CASSKDWATNEKLFF

V gene: TRBV6-2/TRBV6-3
clone size: NA
D gene: NA
J gene: TRBJ2-5
CDR3 DNA: TGTGCCAGCAGTTACCGTGTAGAGACCCAGTACTTC
CDR3 protein: CASSYRVETQYF

V gene: TRBV28
clone size: NA
D gene: NA
J gene: TRBJ2-6
CDR3 DNA: TGTGGCAGTTTCGGGTCTGGGGCCAACGTCCTGACTTTC
CDR3 protein: CGSFGSGANVLTF

V gene: TRBV7-9
clone size: few
D gene: NA
J gene: TRBJ2-1
CDR3 DNA: TGTGCCAGCAGTGCCCCTGCGGATTATGAGCAGTTCTTC
CDR3 protein: CASSAPADYEQFF

V gene: TRBV7-2
clone size: NA
D gene: NA
J gene: TRBJ2-1
CDR3 DNA: TGTGCCAGCAGCCCCCGATGGGAACAGGGTTGGAATGAGCAGTTCTTC
CDR3 protein: CASSPRWEQGWNEQFF

V gene: TRBV20-1
clone size: few
D gene: NA
J gene: TRBJ1-2
CDR3 DNA: TGCAGTGCTGGGGACCAACCTTATGGCTACACCTTC
CDR3 protein: CSAGDQPYGYTF

V gene: TRBV7-9
clone size: NA
D gene: NA
J gene: TRBJ2-1
CDR3 DNA: TGTGCCAGCAGCTTTTGGGGGACCTTCAATGAGCAGTTCTTC
CDR3 protein: CASSFWGTFNEQFF

V gene: TRBV7-2
clone size: few
D gene: NA
J gene: TRBJ1-6
CDR3 DNA: TGTGCCAGCAGTAGTACGTTGAGTAATTCACCCCTCCACTTT
CDR3 protein: CASSSTLSNSPLHF

V gene: TRBV18
clone size: few
D gene: TRBD2
J gene: TRBJ2-3
CDR3 DNA: TGTGCCAGCTCTCCGGGACTAGTTTTGGCAGATACGCAGTATTTT
CDR3 protein: CASSPGLVLADTQYF

V gene: TRBV6-5
clone size: few
D gene: TRBD1
J gene: TRBJ2-3
CDR3 DNA: TGTGCCAGCAGCCTTTCGACAGGGGGCGATACGCAGTATTTT
CDR3 protein: CASSLSTGGDTQYF

V gene: TRBV7-8
clone size: NA
D gene: TRBD1
J gene: TRBJ1-1
CDR3 DNA: TGTGCCAGCAGCTTAGTGACAGGGGTTAGTGTGCGAGCTTTCTTT
CDR3 protein: CASSLVTGVSVRAFF

V gene: TRBV6-5
clone size: many
D gene: NA
J gene: TRBJ2-4
CDR3 DNA: TGTGCCAGCACCGAACGGGGCAAAAACATTCAGTACTTC
CDR3 protein: CASTERGKNIQYF

V gene: TRBV5-1
clone size: many
D gene: TRBD1
J gene: TRBJ2-5
CDR3 DNA: TGCGCCAGCAGCTTAGGGACAGCCACGGTGGTCCAGTACTTC
CDR3 protein: CASSLGTATVVQYF

V gene: TRBV29-1
clone size: NA
D gene: TRBD1
J gene: TRBJ1-2
CDR3 DNA: TGCAGCGTGTCCCTAGGACAGGGTAGAGGTGGCTACACCTTC
CDR3 protein: CSVSLGQGRGGYTF

V gene: TRBV5-5
clone size: NA
D gene: NA
J gene: TRBJ1-1
CDR3 DNA: TGTGCCAGCAGCTCCCTCCCCGGGATGGGCACTGAAGCTTTCTTT
CDR3 protein: CASSSLPGMGTEAFF

V gene: TRBV27
clone size: many
D gene: TRBD1
J gene: TRBJ1-2
CDR3 DNA: TGTGCCAGCAAACCAGGGGGTGCTTTTGGCTACACCTTC
CDR3 protein: CASKPGGAFGYTF

V gene: TRBV2
clone size: few
D gene: NA
J gene: TRBJ2-5
CDR3 DNA: TGTGCCAGCAGTTATGACGGGGGAGAGACCCAGTACTTC
CDR3 protein: CASSYDGGETQYF

V gene: TRBV5-6
clone size: NA
D gene: NA
J gene: TRBJ2-2
CDR3 DNA: TGTGCCAGCAGCTGGCCCCCCGGGGGGAACACCGGGGAGCTGTTTTTT
CDR3 protein: CASSWPPGGNTGELFF

V gene: TRBV15
clone size: NA
D gene: NA
J gene: TRBJ2-5
CDR3 DNA: TGTGCCACCCTAAAAAAGGGAAACGGATTAGGGACCCAGTACTTC
CDR3 protein: CATLKKGNGLGTQYF

V gene: TRBV4-3
clone size: many
D gene: NA
J gene: TRBJ1-1
CDR3 DNA: TGCGCCAGCAGCCAAGACAGGAAAGGGCCTGAAGCTTTCTTT
CDR3 protein: CASSQDRKGPEAFF

V gene: TRBV5-1
clone size: NA
D gene: TRBD1
J gene: TRBJ1-5
CDR3 DNA: TGCGCCAGCAGCTTGGGGGACAGTAGGTATCAGCCCCAGCATTTT
CDR3 protein: CASSLGDSRYQPQHF

V gene: TRBV11-2
clone size: NA
D gene: NA
J gene: TRBJ2-7
CDR3 DNA: TGTGCCAGCAGCTTTGTTGCGGGGAACTACGAGCAGTACTTC
CDR3 protein: CASSFVAGNYEQYF

V gene: TRBV15
clone size: NA
D gene: NA
J gene: TRBJ1-6
CDR3 DNA: TGTGCCACCAGCTTTCGTCCAGGGAGCTCCTATAATTCACCCCTCCACTTT
CDR3 protein: CATSFRPGSSYNSPLHF

V gene: TRBV20-1
clone size: few
D gene: NA
J gene: TRBJ1-5
CDR3 DNA: TGCAGTGCTAGTAAAGACAGCTTCAATCAGCCCCAGCATTTT
CDR3 protein: CSASKDSFNQPQHF

V gene: TRBV20-1
clone size: many
D gene: NA
J gene: TRBJ2-7
CDR3 DNA: TGCAGTGCTGCCCTCCCCTCTCTTGGGTCGTACGAGCAGTACTTC
CDR3 protein: CSAALPSLGSYEQYF

V gene: TRBV18
clone size: once
D gene: NA
J gene: TRBJ1-1
CDR3 DNA: TGTGCCAGCTCACCACCCGGCAGCCCGGTCGGGGGTGAAGCTTTCTTT
CDR3 protein: CASSPPGSPVGGEAFF

V gene: TRBV3-1
clone size: few
D gene: NA
J gene: TRBJ1-1
CDR3 DNA: TGTGCCAGCAGCGGGCAGGTTTTCGCTGAAGCTTTCTTT
CDR3 protein: CASSGQVFAEAFF

V gene: TRBV12-3/TRBV12-4
clone size: NA
D gene: NA
J gene: TRBJ1-1
CDR3 DNA: TGTGCCAGCAGTTTAAGGGGCTGGGGGAACACTGAAGCTTTCTTT
CDR3 protein: CASSLRGWGNTEAFF

V gene: TRBV4-2
clone size: NA
D gene: TRBD1
J gene: TRBJ1-1
CDR3 DNA: TGTGCCAGCAGCCCCCCGGACAGGGGAGGCACTGAAGCTTTCTTT
CDR3 protein: CASSPPDRGGTEAFF

V gene: TRBV29-1
clone size: few
D gene: NA
J gene: TRBJ1-5
CDR3 DNA: TGCAGCGTGACGTTAACGGGCAATCAGCCCCAGCATTTT
CDR3 protein: CSVTLTGNQPQHF

V gene: TRBV7-8
clone size: few
D gene: TRBD2
J gene: TRBJ2-5
CDR3 DNA: TGTGCCAGCAGCATGAGCGGGGGTGAGACCCAGTACTTC
CDR3 protein: CASSMSGGETQYF

V gene: TRBV14
clone size: few
D gene: NA
J gene: TRBJ2-5
CDR3 DNA: TGTGCCAGCAGCCAACCTGACAGCTCCCAGTACTTC
CDR3 protein: CASSQPDSSQYF

V gene: TRBV4-1
clone size: NA
D gene: TRBD1
J gene: TRBJ1-3
CDR3 DNA: TGCGCCAGCAGCCAGCCGGGACAGGGAGCTGGAAACACCATATATTTT
CDR3 protein: CASSQPGQGAGNTIYF

V gene: TRBV7-2
clone size: NA
D gene: NA
J gene: TRBJ1-2
CDR3 DNA: TGTGCCAGCAGCCTTGGGGCAGAGTATGGCTACACCTTC
CDR3 protein: CASSLGAEYGYTF

V gene: TRBV19
clone size: NA
D gene: TRBD2
J gene: TRBJ2-1
CDR3 DNA: TGTGCCAGTAACCACCGGGGGGGCCGGTACAATGAGCAGTTCTTC
CDR3 protein: CASNHRGGRYNEQFF

V gene: TRBV18
clone size: many
D gene: TRBD1
J gene: TRBJ2-2
CDR3 DNA: TGTGCCAGCTCGCCCCAGCCGGGACAGGGAACCGGGGAGCTGTTTTTT
CDR3 protein: CASSPQPGQGTGELFF

V gene: TRBV7-9
clone size: NA
D gene: TRBD1
J gene: TRBJ2-5
CDR3 DNA: TGTGCCAGCAGCCCCCAGGACAGGGGATTGGCCCAGTACTTC
CDR3 protein: CASSPQDRGLAQYF

V gene: TRBV5-1
clone size: many
D gene: NA
J gene: TRBJ2-7
CDR3 DNA: TGCGCCAGCAGCTGGGACACAACCACGGGCGAGCAGTACTTC
CDR3 protein: CASSWDTTTGEQYF

V gene: TRBV5-1
clone size: few
D gene: NA
J gene: TRBJ2-5
CDR3 DNA: TGCGCCAGCAGCTTTATACGGACAGAAGAGACCCAGTACTTC
CDR3 protein: CASSFIRTEETQYF

V gene: TRBV5-1
clone size: NA
D gene: NA
J gene: TRBJ1-1
CDR3 DNA: TGCGCCAGCAGCTTGGTGGGCGGGGATGGCACTGAAGCTTTCTTT
CDR3 protein: CASSLVGGDGTEAFF

V gene: TRBV11-2
clone size: NA
D gene: TRBD2
J gene: TRBJ2-1
CDR3 DNA: TGTGCCAGCAGCCTTTCAAGCGGGGGGGCTATTAATGAGCAGTTCTTC
CDR3 protein: CASSLSSGGAINEQFF

V gene: TRBV20-1
clone size: few
D gene: NA
J gene: TRBJ1-2
CDR3 DNA: TGCAGTGCCGGGGGCCTAGGGGATGATGGCTACACCTTC
CDR3 protein: CSAGGLGDDGYTF

V gene: TRBV12-3/TRBV12-4
clone size: many
D gene: NA
J gene: TRBJ1-5
CDR3 DNA: TGTGCCAGCAGTTTTGGGGGGAATCAGCCCCAGCATTTT
CDR3 protein: CASSFGGNQPQHF